Below, one T cell receptor beta chain is given with its context. The data originate from a study of T cell changes during pregnancy in multiple sclerosis. V was cut by 3 bases and J by 4 bases, with 15 bases left in between. Germline V lookup: CDR1 LNHDA, CDR2 SQIVND (reference sequence). This CDR3 contains 16 residues. Some clones are missing from TCRdb's copy, which holds only in-frame ones; the method was immunoSEQ multiplex PCR. The data hold approximately 88,000 clones, with 92% observed a single time. The starting material was peripheral blood, obtained in the first trimester of pregnancy. The J gene is TRBJ1-4, the V gene TRBV19, with a possible D match to TRBD1 (5 bases). The receptor was isolated from a female donor with multiple sclerosis, enrolled in a pregnancy study. The CDR3 is CASSIGQGWGNEKLFF. The CDR3 nucleotides read TGTGCCAGTAGTATTGGCCAGGGATGGGGTAATGAAAAACTGTTTTTT.